This TCR beta chain was recorded in a study of cytomegalovirus exposure and HLA in healthy donors. Points from the study as a whole: The presence/absence work took it that sequencing depth was about the same across donors.

The PCR used 60 Vbeta and 13 Jbeta primers. The protocol was immunoSEQ multiplex PCR, while the TCRdb copy is restricted to in-frame clones and leaves out a portion. The listing records 130,000 to 150,000 clones. There are 12 residues in the CDR3. Losses at the gene ends were 6 bases for V and 6 bases for J; bases not matched to a gene: 2. The germline V gene encodes CDR1 MNHEY and CDR2 SMNVEV (reference sequence). Remarks on this clone: Its antigen is not known.

The V and J genes are TRBV27 and TRBJ2-1; TRBD1 aligns across 7 bases. Sequencing was carried out using PBMCs. The TCR sequence derives from a male donor in good health and CMV-seronegative. CDR3 protein: CASSPGGNEQFF. The CDR3 bases are TGTGCCAGCAGCCCAGGGGGCAATGAGCAGTTCTTC.